A selection of T cell receptor beta chains follows, all from one sample in a study of vaccination and CD4 T cells after COVID-19. No antigens are known for them. TCRdb independently ran MiXCR on the PCR reads; one entry per CDR3 protein. The sample consists of about 22,000 distinct CDR3 sequences, around 40% of them appearing once. The sample in question was CD4+ T cells from blood, cultured in vitro, obtained before SARS-CoV-2 vaccination. Receptor source: a human donor who had recovered from COVID-19. CDR3s include the opening cysteine and the closing phenylalanine or tryptophan. D genes are given only for firm matches. Rows give clone size only sometimes, using once, few, many, or a class for an expanded clone.

>.|TRBD2|TRBJ2-1|TRBV20-1|16
TGCAGTGCTAAACAACCTAGCGGGGGGCTTTACAATGAGCAGTTCTTC
CSAKQPSGGLYNEQFF
>.|.|TRBJ2-2|TRBV6-1|15
TGTGCCAGCAGTGAATACAGGGTGGGCACCGGGGAGCTGTTTTTT
CASSEYRVGTGELFF
>.|TRBD1|TRBJ2-2|TRBV6-4|14
TGTGCCAGCAGACTCGCACAGGGGTCCGGGGAGCTGTTTTTT
CASRLAQGSGELFF
>.|.|TRBJ2-5|TRBV7-2|14
TGTGCCAGCAGCTTAGATCTAAACCAAGAGACCCAGTACTTC
CASSLDLNQETQYF
>few|.|TRBJ1-1|TRBV7-2|11
TGTGCCAGCAGCCTAGTCACTGAAGCTTTCTTT
CASSLVTEAFF
>few|TRBD2|TRBJ2-5|TRBV7-2|15
TGTGCCAGCAGCTCAGCGGGAGGGCCCGGGGAGACCCAGTACTTC
CASSSAGGPGETQYF
>.|.|TRBJ2-7|TRBV27|15
TGTGCCAGCAGTCCCACCGGGACAAGAAACTACGAGCAGTACTTC
CASSPTGTRNYEQYF
>.|.|TRBJ2-7|TRBV20-1|12
TGCAGTGCTAGAGATGGTAGCGCCGAGCAGTACTTC
CSARDGSAEQYF
>.|.|TRBJ2-7|TRBV28|12
TGTGCCAGCAGTTCCAGGGTCTACGAGCAGTACTTC
CASSSRVYEQYF
>.|.|TRBJ1-2|TRBV18|14
TGTGCCAGCTCACCACCGGTAGGGGTCGGTGGCTACACCTTC
CASSPPVGVGGYTF
>few|.|TRBJ2-2|TRBV19|17
TGTGCCAGTAGTGGGCGTGGCGGGGGCACGAACACCGGGGAGCTGTTTTTT
CASSGRGGGTNTGELFF
>.|.|TRBJ2-7|TRBV24-1|15
TGTGCCACCAGTGATTCGGGGACTGTTTCCTACGAGCAGTACTTC
CATSDSGTVSYEQYF
>few|TRBD1|TRBJ1-1|TRBV12-3/TRBV12-4|13
TGTGCCAGCAGTTTATCGGGGACAGAGGAAGCTTTCTTT
CASSLSGTEEAFF
>few|TRBD1|TRBJ1-5|TRBV28|16
TGTGCCAGCAGTCCAATCGGGACAGGTGGAAATCAGCCCCAGCATTTT
CASSPIGTGGNQPQHF
>.|.|TRBJ1-5|TRBV6-2/TRBV6-3|18
TGTGCCAGCAGTTACCCGGGACGGCGGGGCGGGTTAAATCAGCCCCAGCATTTT
CASSYPGRRGGLNQPQHF
>few|TRBD1|TRBJ1-2|TRBV7-2|15
TGTGCCAGCAGCATGACAGGGAAAGTTGACTATGGCTACACCTTC
CASSMTGKVDYGYTF
>.|TRBD2|TRBJ2-7|TRBV6-5|11
TGTGCCAGCAGTTACTCTGGGAGGGACGGCTTC
CASSYSGRDGF
>once|.|TRBJ1-6|TRBV4-1|15
TGCGCCAGCAGCCAAGATGCGGCAGGGCTTTCACCCCTCCACTTT
CASSQDAAGLSPLHF
>once|TRBD1|TRBJ2-1|TRBV7-2|16
TGTGCCAGCAGCTTAGCCGGGACAGGGGCCTACAATGAGCAGTTCTTC
CASSLAGTGAYNEQFF
>few|.|TRBJ2-5|TRBV20-1|13
TGCAGTGCTAGAGGCCAGGGGGGGAAGACCCAGTACTTC
CSARGQGGKTQYF
>once|TRBD1|TRBJ1-2|TRBV11-1|13
TGTGCCAGCAGCGCGACAGGGTGGGAAGGCTACACCTTC
CASSATGWEGYTF
>.|TRBD1|TRBJ1-1|TRBV27|14
TGTGCCAGCAGTTTCCGAGACAGGGCCACTGAAGCTTTCTTT
CASSFRDRATEAFF
>.|.|TRBJ1-2|TRBV30|12
TGTGCCTGGGGCCAGGACGGCTTAGGCTACACCTTC
CAWGQDGLGYTF
>.|.|TRBJ2-1|TRBV2|14
TGTGCCAGCAGTGAGGCAGGGGGGGATTTGGAGCAGTTCTTC
CASSEAGGDLEQFF
>few|TRBD2|TRBJ2-7|TRBV25-1|15
TGTGCCAGCAGTGATATTAGCGGGAGGATCTACGAGCAGTACTTC
CASSDISGRIYEQYF
>.|.|TRBJ1-1|TRBV6-5|16
TGTGCCAGCAGTTACTCGGGCCCAGGAGCGAGCACTGAAGCTTTCTTT
CASSYSGPGASTEAFF
>.|.|TRBJ2-5|TRBV6-5|15
TGTGCCAGCAGTTCCGGGGGCAGGGGTGGAGAGACCCAGTACTTC
CASSSGGRGGETQYF
>.|.|TRBJ1-1|TRBV7-2|14
TGTGCCAGCACTTTAAATTCGGGGAACACTGAAGCTTTCTTT
CASTLNSGNTEAFF
>.|TRBD1|TRBJ1-3|TRBV7-2|16
TGTGCCAGCAGCTTAGGGACAGGGAGCTCTGGAAACACCATATATTTT
CASSLGTGSSGNTIYF
>.|TRBD2|TRBJ2-3|TRBV30|16
TGTGCCTGGAGACTAGCGGGGGGTCTTAGCACAGATACGCAGTATTTT
CAWRLAGGLSTDTQYF
>.|TRBD1|TRBJ1-2|TRBV27|14
TGTGCCAGCAGACTCCAGGGACAGGGTGGAGGCTACACCTTC
CASRLQGQGGGYTF
>.|.|TRBJ2-5|TRBV11-3|16
TGTGCCAGCAGCTTAGATACGAACAGGCTCCAAGAGACCCAGTACTTC
CASSLDTNRLQETQYF
>.|TRBD2|TRBJ2-1|TRBV6-2/TRBV6-3|15
TGTGCCAGCACCGCCAGCGGGAGAGACGCAAATGAGCAGTTCTTC
CASTASGRDANEQFF
>.|TRBD2|TRBJ2-1|TRBV28|15
TGTGCCAGCAGCAAAATAGCGGGAGGGTACAATGAGCAGTTCTTC
CASSKIAGGYNEQFF
>few|.|TRBJ1-5|TRBV12-3/TRBV12-4|15
TGTGCCAGCAGTTTAGTGCCTCAGGGCAATCAGCCCCAGCATTTT
CASSLVPQGNQPQHF
>.|.|TRBJ2-7|TRBV7-9|14
TGTGCCAGCAGCTTAGAACTTCGATCCTACGAGCAGTACTTC
CASSLELRSYEQYF
>.|TRBD2|TRBJ2-7|TRBV7-6|16
TGTGCCAGCAGCCGGACTAGCGGGAGCCCCGCCTACGAGCAGTACTTC
CASSRTSGSPAYEQYF
>few|.|TRBJ2-2|TRBV2|13
TGTGCCAGCAGTGAAGCGCTGGGGGGGGAGCTGTTTTTT
CASSEALGGELFF
>.|TRBD2|TRBJ2-2|TRBV28|14
TGTGCCACTCGGGAGGGCCCGGACACCGGGGAGCTGTTTTTT
CATREGPDTGELFF
>once|.|TRBJ2-7|TRBV20-1|13
TGCAGTGCTAGTCCGGGACACCTCTACGAGCAGTACTTC
CSASPGHLYEQYF
>.|.|TRBJ1-2|TRBV5-1|15
TGCGCCAGCAGCCAGGACGTTGTCCGGGGTTCTGGCTACACCTTC
CASSQDVVRGSGYTF
>once|TRBD1|TRBJ2-2|TRBV12-3/TRBV12-4|16
TGTGCCAGCAGTCGCGGTGACAGGGTGAACACCGGGGAGCTGTTTTTT
CASSRGDRVNTGELFF
>.|TRBD2|TRBJ2-7|TRBV20-1|17
TGCAGTGCTAGAGACGACCTCAAGGGACTAAGCTCCTACGAGCAGTACTTC
CSARDDLKGLSSYEQYF
>.|.|TRBJ1-1|TRBV6-2/TRBV6-3|14
TGTGCCAGCAGTTCGGAGGCGTTCACCTTTGAAGCTTTCTTT
CASSSEAFTFEAFF
>.|TRBD1|TRBJ1-1|TRBV29-1|14
TGCAGCGTCCCGGGACAGGGAGGGGGCACTGAAGCTTTCTTT
CSVPGQGGGTEAFF
>.|TRBD1|TRBJ1-1|TRBV20-1|14
TGCAGTGCGCGACAGGGGGCCCGGGAAACTGAAGCTTTCTTT
CSARQGARETEAFF
>.|TRBD2|TRBJ2-5|TRBV5-6|16
TGTGCCAGCAGCTTGGTGGCTAGCGGGAGACTAGAGACCCAGTACTTC
CASSLVASGRLETQYF
>medium-sized|.|TRBJ2-6|TRBV7-2|17
TGTGCCAGCAGCCCCCAGACAGGAAACTCTGGGGCCAACGTCCTGACTTTC
CASSPQTGNSGANVLTF
>.|TRBD2|TRBJ2-1|TRBV27|15
TGTGCCAGCAGTCGAGGGACTAGCCCCAATCGTGAGCAGTTCTTC
CASSRGTSPNREQFF
>.|.|TRBJ2-5|TRBV14|12
TGTGCCAGCAAAGGCAGTCAAGAGACCCAGTACTTC
CASKGSQETQYF
>few|.|TRBJ2-7|TRBV29-1|14
TGCAGCGTTGAAGATTTTGCCAAAGGAAGAGAACAGTACTTC
CSVEDFAKGREQYF
>medium-sized|.|TRBJ2-2|TRBV7-2|15
TGTGCCAGCAGCTTAGCCTTAGCGGACACCGGGGAGCTGTTTTTT
CASSLALADTGELFF
>.|.|TRBJ1-6|TRBV28|15
TGTGCCAGCAGTTTAGTGGGAATCGGGAATTCACCCCTCCACTTT
CASSLVGIGNSPLHF
>.|.|TRBJ1-6|TRBV5-6|17
TGTGCCAGCAGCTCCGGACGGGCAGGAGACTACAATTCACCCCTCCACTTT
CASSSGRAGDYNSPLHF